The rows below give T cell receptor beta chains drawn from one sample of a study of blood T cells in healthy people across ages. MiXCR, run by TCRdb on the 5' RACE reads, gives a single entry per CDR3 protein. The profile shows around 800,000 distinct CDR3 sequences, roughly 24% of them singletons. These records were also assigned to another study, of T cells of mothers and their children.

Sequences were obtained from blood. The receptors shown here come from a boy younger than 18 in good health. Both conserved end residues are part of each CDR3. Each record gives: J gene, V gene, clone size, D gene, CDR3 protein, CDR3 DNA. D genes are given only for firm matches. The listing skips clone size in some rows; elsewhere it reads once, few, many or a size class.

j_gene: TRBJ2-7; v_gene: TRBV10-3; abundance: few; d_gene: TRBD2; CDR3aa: CATTHGTSGGAYEQYF; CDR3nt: TGTGCCACCACGCATGGGACTAGCGGGGGTGCCTACGAGCAGTACTTC
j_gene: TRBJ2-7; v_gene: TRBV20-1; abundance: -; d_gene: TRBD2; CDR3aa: CSASEKRGPYEQYF; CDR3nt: TGCAGTGCTAGCGAAAAGCGGGGGCCCTACGAGCAGTACTTC
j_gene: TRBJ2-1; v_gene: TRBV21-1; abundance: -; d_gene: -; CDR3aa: CASSKWGTYCNEQFF; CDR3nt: TGTGCCAGCAGCAAGTGGGGGACTTATTGCAATGAGCAGTTCTTC
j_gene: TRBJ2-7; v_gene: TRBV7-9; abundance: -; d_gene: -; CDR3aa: CASSGASSYEQYF; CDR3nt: TGTGCCAGCAGCGGAGCTTCCTCCTACGAGCAGTACTTC
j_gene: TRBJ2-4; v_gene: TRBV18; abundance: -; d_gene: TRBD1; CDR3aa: CASSLTGQGAKNIQYF; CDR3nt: TGTGCCAGCTCATTAACAGGACAGGGGGCCAAAAACATTCAGTACTTC
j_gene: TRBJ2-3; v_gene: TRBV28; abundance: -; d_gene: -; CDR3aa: CASRLGLNTDTQYF; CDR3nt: TGTGCCAGCCGCCTGGGACTTAACACAGATACGCAGTATTTT
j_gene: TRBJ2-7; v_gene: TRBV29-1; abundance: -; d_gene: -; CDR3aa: CSVVGAPGPSEQYF; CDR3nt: TGCAGCGTTGTAGGGGCCCCGGGCCCCTCCGAGCAGTACTTC
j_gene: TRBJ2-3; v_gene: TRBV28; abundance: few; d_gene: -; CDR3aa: CASKKGIFGTDTQYF; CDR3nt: TGTGCCAGCAAAAAGGGAATTTTCGGCACAGATACGCAGTATTTT
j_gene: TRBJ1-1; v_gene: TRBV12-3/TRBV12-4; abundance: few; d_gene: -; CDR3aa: CASTQGSTEAFF; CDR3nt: TGTGCCAGCACCCAGGGGTCCACTGAAGCTTTCTTT
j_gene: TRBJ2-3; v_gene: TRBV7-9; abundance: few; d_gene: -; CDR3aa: CASSLSPNTQYF; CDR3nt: TGTGCCAGCAGCTTATCCCCCAATACGCAGTATTTT
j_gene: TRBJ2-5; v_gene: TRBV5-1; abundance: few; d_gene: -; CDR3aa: CASSTTGLPQETQYF; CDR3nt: TGCGCCAGCAGCACCACAGGGCTCCCCCAAGAGACCCAGTACTTC
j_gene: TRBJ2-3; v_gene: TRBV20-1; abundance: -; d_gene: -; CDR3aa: CSASPRGTDTQYF; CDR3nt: TGCAGTGCTAGTCCCAGGGGCACAGATACGCAGTATTTT
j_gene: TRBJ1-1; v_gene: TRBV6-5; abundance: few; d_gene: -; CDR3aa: CASRYGRMNTEAFF; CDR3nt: TGTGCCAGCAGGTACGGGAGGATGAACACTGAAGCTTTCTTT
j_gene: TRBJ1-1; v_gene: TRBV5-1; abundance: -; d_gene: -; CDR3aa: CASSFAGEDTEAFF; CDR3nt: TGCGCCAGCAGCTTCGCCGGGGAGGATACTGAAGCTTTCTTT
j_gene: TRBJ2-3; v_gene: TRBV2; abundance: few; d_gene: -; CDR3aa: CASSWQGDTQYF; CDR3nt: TGTGCCAGCAGTTGGCAGGGGGATACGCAGTATTTT
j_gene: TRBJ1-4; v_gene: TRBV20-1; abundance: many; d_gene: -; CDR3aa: CSASDGSNEKLFF; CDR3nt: TGCAGTGCTTCGGACGGATCAAATGAAAAACTGTTTTTT
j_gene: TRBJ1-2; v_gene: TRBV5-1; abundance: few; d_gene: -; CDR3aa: CASSLLPLYGYTF; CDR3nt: TGCGCCAGCAGCTTGCTACCGCTCTATGGCTACACCTTC
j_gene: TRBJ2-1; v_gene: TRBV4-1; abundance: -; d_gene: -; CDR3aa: CASSQEGLTQRF; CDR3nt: TGCGCCAGCAGCCAAGAGGGACTTACCCAGCGTTTC
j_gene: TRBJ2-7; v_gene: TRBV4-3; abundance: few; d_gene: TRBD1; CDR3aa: CASSQGVGDRGPYEQYF; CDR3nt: TGCGCCAGCAGCCAAGGGGTCGGGGACAGGGGTCCCTACGAGCAGTACTTC
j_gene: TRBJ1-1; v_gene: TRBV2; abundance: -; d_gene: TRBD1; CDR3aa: CASSEGGSLAEAFF; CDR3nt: TGTGCCAGCAGCGAAGGGGGCAGTCTTGCTGAAGCTTTCTTT
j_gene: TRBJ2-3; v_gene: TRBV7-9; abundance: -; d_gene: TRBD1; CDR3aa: CASSRDRGVGDTQYF; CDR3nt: TGTGCCAGCAGCAGAGACAGGGGAGTGGGAGATACGCAGTACTTT
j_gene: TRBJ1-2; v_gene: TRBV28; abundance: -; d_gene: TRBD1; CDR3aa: CASSPPGQAFYGYTF; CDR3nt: TGTGCCAGCAGTCCCCCGGGACAGGCCTTCTATGGCTACACCTTC
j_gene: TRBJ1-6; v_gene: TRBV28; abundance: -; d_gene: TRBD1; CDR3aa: CASSSPDREGSPLHF; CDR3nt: TGTGCCAGCAGTTCCCCGGACAGGGAAGGTTCACCCCTCCACTTT
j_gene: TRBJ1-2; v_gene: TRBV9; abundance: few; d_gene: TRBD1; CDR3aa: CASSVDRGDNGYTF; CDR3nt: TGTGCCAGCAGCGTAGACAGGGGGGATAATGGCTACACCTTC
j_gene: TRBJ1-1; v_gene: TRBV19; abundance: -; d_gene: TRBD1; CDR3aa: CASSQQGGTVGAFF; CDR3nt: TGTGCCAGTAGCCAACAGGGGGGTACCGTTGGCGCTTTCTTT
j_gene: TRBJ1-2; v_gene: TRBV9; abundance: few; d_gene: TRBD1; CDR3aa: CASSVGSGQSYGYTF; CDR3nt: TGTGCCAGCAGCGTAGGTTCGGGACAGTCCTATGGCTACACCTTC
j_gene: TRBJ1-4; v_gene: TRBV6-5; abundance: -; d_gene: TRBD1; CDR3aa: CASSYLDRSIMPVKLFF; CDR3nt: TGTGCCAGCAGTTACTTGGACAGGTCTATAATGCCAGTAAAACTGTTTTTT
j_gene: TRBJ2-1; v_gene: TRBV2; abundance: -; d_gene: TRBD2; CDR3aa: CASSQDSGGASNEQFF; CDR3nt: TGTGCCAGCAGTCAGGATAGCGGGGGGGCCTCAAATGAGCAGTTCTTC
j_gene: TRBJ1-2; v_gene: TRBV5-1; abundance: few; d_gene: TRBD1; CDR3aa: CASSQRQGINYGYTF; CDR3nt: TGCGCCAGCAGCCAAAGACAGGGGATTAACTATGGCTACACCTTC
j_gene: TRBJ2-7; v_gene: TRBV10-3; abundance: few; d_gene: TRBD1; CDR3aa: CAISPGQGGYEQYF; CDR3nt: TGTGCCATCAGCCCAGGACAGGGTGGTTACGAGCAGTACTTC
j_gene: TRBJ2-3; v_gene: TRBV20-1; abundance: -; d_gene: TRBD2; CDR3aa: CSAETSIADTQYF; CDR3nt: TGCAGTGCCGAGACTAGCATCGCAGATACGCAGTATTTT
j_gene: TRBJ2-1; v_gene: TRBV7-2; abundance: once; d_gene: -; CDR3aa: CASSFVLYNEQFF; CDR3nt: TGTGCCAGCAGCTTTGTACTGTACAATGAGCAGTTCTTC
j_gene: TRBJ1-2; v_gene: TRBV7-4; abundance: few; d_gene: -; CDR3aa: CASSSPTANYGYTF; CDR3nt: TGTGCCAGCAGCTCCCCGACAGCTAACTATGGCTACACCTTC
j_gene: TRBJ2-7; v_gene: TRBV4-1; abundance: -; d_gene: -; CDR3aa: CASSQDPGQGREQYF; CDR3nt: TGCGCCAGCAGCCAAGATCCGGGGCAGGGTCGCGAGCAGTACTTC
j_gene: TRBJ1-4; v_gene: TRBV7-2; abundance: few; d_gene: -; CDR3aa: CASGGPWGREKLFF; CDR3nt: TGTGCCAGCGGAGGTCCCTGGGGTCGGGAAAAACTGTTTTTT
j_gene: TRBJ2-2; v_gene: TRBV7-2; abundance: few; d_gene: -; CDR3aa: CASSLASAGELFF; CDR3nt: TGTGCCAGCAGCTTAGCCTCCGCCGGGGAGCTGTTTTTT
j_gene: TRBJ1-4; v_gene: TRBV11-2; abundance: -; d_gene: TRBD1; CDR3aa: CASSLSGTGGEEKLFF; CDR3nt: TGTGCCAGCAGCTTATCTGGGACAGGGGGCGAGGAAAAACTGTTTTTT
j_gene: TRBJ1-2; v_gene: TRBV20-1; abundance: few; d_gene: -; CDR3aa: CSAYTANYGYTF; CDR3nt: TGCAGTGCCTACACAGCTAACTATGGCTACACCTTC
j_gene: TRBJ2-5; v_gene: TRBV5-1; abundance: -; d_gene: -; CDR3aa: CASSFGQVEETQYF; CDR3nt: TGCGCCAGCAGCTTTGGCCAGGTAGAAGAGACCCAGTACTTC
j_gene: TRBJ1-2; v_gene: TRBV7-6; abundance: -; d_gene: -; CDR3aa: CASSLIGVANYGYTF; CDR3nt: TGTGCCAGCAGCTTAATTGGCGTAGCTAACTATGGCTACACCTTC
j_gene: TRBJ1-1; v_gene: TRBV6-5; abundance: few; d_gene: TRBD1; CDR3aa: CASGMTGGSGNTEAFF; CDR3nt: TGTGCCAGCGGAATGACAGGGGGAAGTGGGAACACTGAAGCTTTCTTT
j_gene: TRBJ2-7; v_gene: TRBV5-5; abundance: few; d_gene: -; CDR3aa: CASSTDTYYEQYF; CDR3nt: TGTGCCAGCAGCACGGACACCTACTACGAGCAGTACTTC
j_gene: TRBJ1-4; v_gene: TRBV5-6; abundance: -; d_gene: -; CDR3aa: CASRLKGQNEKLFF; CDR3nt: TGTGCCAGCAGACTTAAGGGGCAAAATGAAAAACTGTTTTTT
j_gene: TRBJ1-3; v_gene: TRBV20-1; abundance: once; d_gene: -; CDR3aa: CSARDLSRDEGNTIYF; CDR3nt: TGCAGTGCTAGAGATCTCTCCAGGGATGAGGGAAACACCATATATTTT
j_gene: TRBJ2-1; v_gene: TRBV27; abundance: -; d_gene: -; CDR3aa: CASSFIGFGGLNEQFF; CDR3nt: TGTGCCAGCAGTTTTATAGGATTCGGGGGCCTCAATGAGCAGTTCTTC